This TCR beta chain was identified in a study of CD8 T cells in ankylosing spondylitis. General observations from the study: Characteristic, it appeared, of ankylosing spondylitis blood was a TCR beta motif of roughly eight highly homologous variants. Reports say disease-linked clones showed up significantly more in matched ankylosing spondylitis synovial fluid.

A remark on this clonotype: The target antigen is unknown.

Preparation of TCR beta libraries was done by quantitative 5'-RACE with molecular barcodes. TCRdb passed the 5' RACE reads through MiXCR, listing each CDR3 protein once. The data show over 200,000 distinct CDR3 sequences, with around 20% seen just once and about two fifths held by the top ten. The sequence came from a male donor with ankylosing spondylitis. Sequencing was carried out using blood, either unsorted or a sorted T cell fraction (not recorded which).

The CDR3 sequence: CASSPTHGENNEQFF. The CDR3, as DNA: TGTGCCAGCAGCCCCACCCATGGAGAGAACAATGAGCAGTTCTTC. The chain joins TRBV7-6 to TRBJ2-1; no clear D. Germline CDR1 is SGHVS and CDR2 is FNYEAQ. The V gene lost 5 bases and the J gene lost 5 bases, with 16 bases spanning the gap. This CDR3 region has 15 residues.